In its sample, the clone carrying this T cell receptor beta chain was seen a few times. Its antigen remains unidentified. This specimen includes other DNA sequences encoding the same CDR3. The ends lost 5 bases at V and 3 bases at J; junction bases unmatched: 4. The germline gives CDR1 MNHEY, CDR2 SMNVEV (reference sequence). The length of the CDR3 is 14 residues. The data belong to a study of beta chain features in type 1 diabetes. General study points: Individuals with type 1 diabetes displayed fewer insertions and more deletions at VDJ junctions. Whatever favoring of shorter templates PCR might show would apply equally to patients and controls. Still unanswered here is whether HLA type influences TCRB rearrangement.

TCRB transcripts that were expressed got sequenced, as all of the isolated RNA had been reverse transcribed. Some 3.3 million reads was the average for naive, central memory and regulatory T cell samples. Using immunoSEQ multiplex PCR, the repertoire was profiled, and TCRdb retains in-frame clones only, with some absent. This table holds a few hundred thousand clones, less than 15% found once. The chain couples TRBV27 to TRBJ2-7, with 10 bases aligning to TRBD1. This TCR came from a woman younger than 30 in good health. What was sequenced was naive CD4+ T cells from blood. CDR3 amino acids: CASSLRTGGYEQYF. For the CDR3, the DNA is TGTGCCAGCAGTCTCCGGACAGGGGGCTACGAGCAGTACTTC.